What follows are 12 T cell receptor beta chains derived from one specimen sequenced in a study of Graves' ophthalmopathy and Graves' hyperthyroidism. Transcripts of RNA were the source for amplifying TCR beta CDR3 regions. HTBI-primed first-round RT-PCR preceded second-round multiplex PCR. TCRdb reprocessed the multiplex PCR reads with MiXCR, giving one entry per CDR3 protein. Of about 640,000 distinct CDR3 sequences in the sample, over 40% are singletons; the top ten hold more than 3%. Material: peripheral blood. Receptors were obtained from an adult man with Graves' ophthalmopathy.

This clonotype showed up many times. CDR3 loop: CASSYEGTYGYTF. The CDR3 bases are TGTGCCAGCAGTTACGAGGGTACCTATGGCTACACCTTC. The chain combines TRBV6-5 with TRBJ1-2; the D is unclear. Between the trimmed V and J ends, which lost 2 bases and 4 bases, there was a span of 8 bases. The CDR3 runs 13 residues. Germline V gene lookup returns CDR1 MNHEY and CDR2 SVGAGI.

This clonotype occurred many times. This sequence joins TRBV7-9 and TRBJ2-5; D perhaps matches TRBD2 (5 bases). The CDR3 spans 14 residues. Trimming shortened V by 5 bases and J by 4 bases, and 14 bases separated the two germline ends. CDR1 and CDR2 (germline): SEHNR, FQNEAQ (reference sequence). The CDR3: CASSTAGSGETQYF. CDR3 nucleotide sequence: TGTGCCAGCAGCACCGCAGGCAGCGGAGAGACCCAGTACTTC.

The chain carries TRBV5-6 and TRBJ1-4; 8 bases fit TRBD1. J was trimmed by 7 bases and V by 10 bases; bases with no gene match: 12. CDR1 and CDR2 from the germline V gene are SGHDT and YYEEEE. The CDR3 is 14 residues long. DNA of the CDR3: TGTGCCTGGACGCCGGGACAGGACGGTGAAAAACTGTTTTTT. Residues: CAWTPGQDGEKLFF.

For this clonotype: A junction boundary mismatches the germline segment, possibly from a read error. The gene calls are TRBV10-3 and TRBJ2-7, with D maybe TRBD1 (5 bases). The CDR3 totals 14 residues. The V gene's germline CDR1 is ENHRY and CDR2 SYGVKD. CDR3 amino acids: CASSYSDTPYEQYF. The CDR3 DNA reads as TGTGCCAGCAGTTACTCGGACACTCCCTACGAGCAGTACTTC.

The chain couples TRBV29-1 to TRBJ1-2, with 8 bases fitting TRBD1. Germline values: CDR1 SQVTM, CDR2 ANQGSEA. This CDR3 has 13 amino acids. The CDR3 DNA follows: TGCAGTATTCGACAGGGGCTGGGCTATGGCTACACCTTC. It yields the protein CSIRQGLGYGYTF.

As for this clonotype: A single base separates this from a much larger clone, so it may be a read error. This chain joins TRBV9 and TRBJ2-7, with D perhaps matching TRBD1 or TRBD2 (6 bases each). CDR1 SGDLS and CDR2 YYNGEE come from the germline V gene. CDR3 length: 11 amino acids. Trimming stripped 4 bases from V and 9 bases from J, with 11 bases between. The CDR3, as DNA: TGTGCCAGCAGCCACGGAGGGGGGCAGTACTTC. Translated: CASSHGGGQYF.

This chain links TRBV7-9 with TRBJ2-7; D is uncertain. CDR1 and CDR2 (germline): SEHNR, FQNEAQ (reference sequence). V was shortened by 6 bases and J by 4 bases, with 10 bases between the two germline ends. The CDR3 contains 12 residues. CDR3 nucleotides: TGTGCCAGCAGGGATGTGGGGTACGAGCAGTACTTC. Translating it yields CASRDVGYEQYF.

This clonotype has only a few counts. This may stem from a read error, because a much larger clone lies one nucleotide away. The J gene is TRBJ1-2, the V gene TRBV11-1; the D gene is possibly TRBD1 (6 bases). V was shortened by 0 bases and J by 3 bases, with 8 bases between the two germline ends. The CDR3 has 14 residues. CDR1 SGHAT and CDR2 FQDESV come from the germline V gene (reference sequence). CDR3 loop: CASSLAGAYYGYTF. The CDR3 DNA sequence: TGTGCCAGCAGCTTAGCGGGGGCTTACTATGGCTACACCTTC.

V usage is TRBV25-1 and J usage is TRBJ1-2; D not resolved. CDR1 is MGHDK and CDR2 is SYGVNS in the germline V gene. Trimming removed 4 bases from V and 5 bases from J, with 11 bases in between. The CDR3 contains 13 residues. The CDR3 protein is CASSAPTNYGYTF. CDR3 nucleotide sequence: TGTGCCAGCAGTGCTCCCACCAATTATGGCTACACCTTC.

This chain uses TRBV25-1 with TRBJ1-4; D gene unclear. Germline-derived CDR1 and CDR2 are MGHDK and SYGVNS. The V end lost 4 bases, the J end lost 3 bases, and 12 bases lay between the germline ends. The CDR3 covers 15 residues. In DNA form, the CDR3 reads TGTGCCAGCAGTGTAACGGTACAGCCTAATGAAAAACTGTTTTTT. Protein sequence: CASSVTVQPNEKLFF. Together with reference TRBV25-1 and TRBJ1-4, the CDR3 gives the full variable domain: EADIYQTPRYLVIGTGKKITLECSQTMGHDKMYWYQQDPGMELHLIHYSYGVNSTEKGDLSSESTVSRIRTEHFPLTLESARPSHTSQYLCASSVTVQPNEKLFFGSGTQLSVL.

CDR3 region: CATSPTMIGSAKTQHF. CDR3 bases: TGTGCCACCAGTCCCACCATGATTGGGAGCGCGAAGACCCAGCATTTT. The chain links TRBV15 to TRBJ1-5, with D uncertain. This CDR3 region has 16 residues. Germline V lookup: CDR1 LNHNV, CDR2 YYDKDF (reference sequence). Trimming stripped 6 bases from V and 11 bases from J, with 26 bases between.

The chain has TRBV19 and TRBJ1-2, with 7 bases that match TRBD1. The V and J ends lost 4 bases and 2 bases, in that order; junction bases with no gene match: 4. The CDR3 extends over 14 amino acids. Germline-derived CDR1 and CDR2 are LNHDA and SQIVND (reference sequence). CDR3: CASSTQGENYGYTF. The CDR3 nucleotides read TGTGCCAGTAGTACGCAGGGGGAGAACTATGGCTACACCTTC.